A single sample is the source of the 25 T cell receptor beta chains below, sequenced in a study of cytomegalovirus exposure and HLA in healthy donors. The PCR used 60 Vbeta and 13 Jbeta primers. Libraries were prepared by immunoSEQ multiplex PCR; TCRdb keeps only in-frame clonotypes and omits some of them. The sample records around 200,000 clones, almost 70% being singletons. The material sequenced was PBMCs. The receptor source for this set is a man in his forties in good health and CMV-seropositive.

This chain joins TRBV9 and TRBJ1-6; maybe TRBD1 (6 bases). CDR1 SGDLS and CDR2 YYNGEE come from the germline V gene. Trimming removed 0 bases from V and 7 bases from J, with 11 bases in between. The CDR3 has 15 amino acids. DNA for the CDR3: TGTGCCAGCAGCGTAGAGGGGGTGGCAAATTCACCCCTCCACTTT. Translation: CASSVEGVANSPLHF.

This clone was counted a few times. The chain employs TRBV4-3 and TRBJ1-4; D is unclear. This CDR3 contains 17 residues. CDR1 is LGHNA and CDR2 is YSLEER in the germline V gene. V was cut by 0 bases and J by 4 bases, with 15 bases left in between. Written as DNA, the CDR3 is TGCGCCAGCAGCCAAGATCCCTCAGGCGTCCATAATGAAAAACTGTTTTTT. Translated, it gives CASSQDPSGVHNEKLFF.

J is TRBJ2-2 and V is TRBV12-5, with TRBD2 as a possible D gene (8 bases). Germline V gene sequence: CDR1 LGHNT, CDR2 FRNRAP. The ends were cut back, 2 bases at V and 11 bases at J, with 15 bases in the middle. The CDR3 is 14 amino acids. CDR3 amino acids: CASGLPPGGGELFF. The CDR3 bases are TGTGCTAGTGGTTTGCCCCCGGGAGGGGGCGAGCTGTTTTTT.

The chain has TRBV27 and TRBJ2-7; TRBD1 aligns across 10 bases. The CDR3 spans 16 residues. Looked up from germline, CDR1 is MNHEY and CDR2 is SMNVEV (reference sequence). Trimming took 5 bases from V and 6 from J; bases not matched to a gene: 13. The CDR3 sequence is CASSLSPGQGRREQYF. For the CDR3, the DNA is TGTGCCAGCAGTCTTTCTCCGGGACAGGGGAGGCGCGAGCAGTACTTC.

The chain employs TRBV5-5 and TRBJ2-3, with D possibly matching TRBD2 (6 bases). The CDR3 has 14 residues. CDR1 and CDR2 (germline): SGHKS, YYEKEE (reference sequence). V dropped 6 bases and J dropped 6 bases, with 17 bases sitting between them. CDR3 amino acids: CASTPWGVRDTQYF. CDR3 in DNA: TGTGCCAGCACCCCCTGGGGGGTCCGCGATACGCAGTATTTT.

A few counts support this clone. The gene calls are TRBV27 and TRBJ1-2; maybe TRBD1 (5 bases). CDR3 length equals 13 residues. V lost 2 bases to trimming and J lost 5 bases, with 9 bases between them. From germline, CDR1 is MNHEY and CDR2 SMNVEV (reference sequence). In nucleotides, the CDR3 is TGTGCCAGCAGTTTAAGGGGAGGATATGGCTACACCTTC. Its protein is CASSLRGGYGYTF.

The CDR3 sequence: CASSIAPQGASGELFF. CDR3 coding DNA: TGTGCCAGTAGTATAGCCCCGCAGGGGGCATCCGGGGAGCTGTTTTTT. The chain carries TRBV19 and TRBJ2-2, with TRBD1 matching over 8 bases. The J segment lost 6 bases and the V segment lost 1 base, leaving 7 bases of the junction unmatched. Germline CDR1 LNHDA, CDR2 SQIVND (reference sequence). The CDR3 is made up of 16 amino acids.

The chain couples TRBV5-4 to TRBJ1-3; no firm D call. This CDR3 comprises 13 residues. The V end lost 4 bases, the J end lost 0 bases, and 5 bases lay between the germline ends. Germline V gene lookup returns CDR1 SGHNT and CDR2 YYREEE (reference sequence). This chain's CDR3 is CASSPYSGNTIYF. CDR3 nucleotide sequence: TGTGCCAGCAGCCCTTACTCTGGAAACACCATATATTTT.

The gene calls are TRBV7-8 and TRBJ2-7, with 8 bases that match TRBD2. This CDR3 has 16 residues. Germline CDR1 SGHVS, CDR2 FQNEAQ. V was pared by 0 bases and J by 3 bases, with 7 bases of the junction left unmatched. The CDR3 DNA is TGTGCCAGCAGCTTAGCAGGGGTGGCGGGGGGCTACGAGCAGTACTTC. It translates to CASSLAGVAGGYEQYF. The whole variable domain, remainder taken from reference TRBV7-8 and TRBJ2-7, is GAGVSQSPRYKVAKRGQDVALRCDPISGHVSLFWYQQALGQGPEFLTYFQNEAQLDKSGLPSDRFFAERPEGSVSTLKIQRTQQEDSAVYLCASSLAGVAGGYEQYFGPGTRLTVT.

The sample holds a few counts of this clone. The V and J genes are TRBV19 and TRBJ1-5; 8 bases fit TRBD1. CDR3 length: 14 amino acids. V lost 5 bases to trimming and J lost 4 bases; unmatched junction nucleotides: 4. Germline CDR1 is LNHDA and CDR2 is SQIVND (reference sequence). In DNA, the CDR3 is TGTGCCAGTAGTCGGACAGGGAGAAATCAGCCCCAGCATTTT. This gives the protein CASSRTGRNQPQHF. Supplemented by reference TRBV19 and TRBJ1-5, the full variable domain reads DGGITQSPKYLFRKEGQNVTLSCEQNLNHDAMYWYRQDPGQGLRLIYYSQIVNDFQKGDIAEGYSVSREKKESFPLTVTSAQKNPTAFYLCASSRTGRNQPQHFGDGTRLSIL.

V usage is TRBV21-1 and J usage is TRBJ2-5; no DNA check was done on the table's D call, TRBD2. TRBV21-1 is tagged as a pseudogene. This CDR3 region has 16 residues. Here the CDR3 DNA reads TGTGCCAGCCGAACGGGCCGGCGGGGGTTACAAGAGACCCAGTACTTC. It encodes CASRTGRRGLQETQYF.

The chain employs TRBV11-3 and TRBJ2-7, with D possibly matching TRBD2 (5 bases). The CDR3 consists of 13 residues. Germline-derived CDR1 and CDR2 are SGHNT and YENEEA. V was trimmed by 5 bases and J by 0 bases, leaving 8 bases between them. The CDR3 loop is CASSHGVSYEQYF. The CDR3 DNA follows: TGTGCCAGCAGCCACGGGGTCTCCTACGAGCAGTACTTC.

This clone was seen a handful of times. The chain is built from TRBV9 and TRBJ2-3; 12 bases fit TRBD2. V was clipped by 6 bases and J by 3 bases; unmatched bases: 5. Germline V lookup: CDR1 SGDLS, CDR2 YYNGEE. This CDR3 spans 15 amino acids. CDR3 in DNA: TGTGCCAGCAATCTAGCGGGGGGGTGGACAGATACGCAGTATTTT. This translates into CASNLAGGWTDTQYF.

V is TRBV7-9 and J is TRBJ2-1; 9 bases line up with TRBD2. Germline V gives CDR1 SEHNR, CDR2 FQNEAQ (reference sequence). With V trimmed by 1 base and J by 9 bases, 13 bases remained unmatched. CDR3 length equals 17 residues. The CDR3 protein is CASSLGYGGGGTVEQFF. DNA of the CDR3: TGTGCCAGCAGCTTAGGATACGGCGGGGGGGGTACAGTTGAGCAGTTCTTC.

The V and J genes are TRBV21-1 and TRBJ2-7; TRBD1, the table's D call, lacks a check against the DNA. TRBV21-1 is given as a pseudogene. The CDR3 covers 15 residues. The CDR3 nucleotides read TGTGCCAGCAGCAAAAGCGGGGACAGGGGGCACGAGCAGTACTTC. Protein sequence: CASSKSGDRGHEQYF.

V gene TRBV5-6 combines with J gene TRBJ2-5; perhaps TRBD2 as D (5 bases). The CDR3 is 13 amino acids. Germline CDR1 and CDR2: SGHDT and YYEEEE. The V end was cut by 2 bases, the J end by 5 bases, with 10 bases between. Here the CDR3 DNA reads TGTGCCAGCAGCTTCTGGGAGAGGGAGACCCAGTACTTC. The encoded protein is CASSFWERETQYF.

The table lists this clone with a few counts. The chain recombines TRBV5-8 with TRBJ1-2, with 7 bases aligning to TRBD1. The CDR3 consists of 14 residues. The V gene's germline CDR1 is SGHTS and CDR2 YDEGEE. Trimming at V came to 2 bases and at J to 0 bases, leaving 1 base not matched to a gene. The CDR3 loop is CASSFGTANYGYTF. CDR3 DNA sequence: TGTGCCAGCAGCTTCGGGACAGCTAACTATGGCTACACCTTC.

The rearrangement links TRBV4-1 to TRBJ2-1; TRBD1 might be the D (5 bases). Trimming removed 0 bases at V and 2 bases at J, with 11 bases between. CDR3 length equals 16 residues. In germline, CDR1 is MGHRA, CDR2 YSYEKL. The CDR3 loop reads CASSQDAQGTYNEQFF. CDR3 DNA sequence: TGCGCCAGCAGCCAAGATGCCCAGGGTACCTACAATGAGCAGTTCTTC.

This sequence joins TRBV5-1 and TRBJ2-1; no definite D call. This CDR3 is built from 13 residues. The V gene lost 6 bases and the J gene lost 6 bases, with 13 bases spanning the gap. Germline V gene sequence: CDR1 SGHRS, CDR2 YFSETQ. In DNA, the CDR3 is TGCGCCAGCAAGGAACAGAATAGCAATGAGCAGTTCTTC. Its protein product is CASKEQNSNEQFF.

This chain connects TRBV6-4 to TRBJ2-3; 12 positions match TRBD1. Germline CDR1 MRHNA, CDR2 SNTAGT. The CDR3 loop spans 16 amino acids. Trimming removed 0 bases from V and 4 bases from J; junction bases left unmatched: 2. The CDR3 DNA follows: TGTGCCAGCAGTGACTCCGGGACAGGGGGCGCAGATACGCAGTATTTT. Its protein is CASSDSGTGGADTQYF.

This sequence joins TRBV6-5 and TRBJ2-1; no clear D gene. CDR3 length: 15 amino acids. CDR1 and CDR2 (germline): MNHEY, SVGAGI. Trimming cost V 6 bases and J 0 bases, with 12 bases left between them. CDR3 region: CASSPAASSYNEQFF. The CDR3 region has the DNA TGTGCCAGCAGCCCGGCGGCTAGCTCCTACAATGAGCAGTTCTTC.

This clone has only one observation. The V and J genes are TRBV6-5 and TRBJ1-1; the D is unclear. V was shortened by 2 bases and J by 1 base, with 8 bases between the two germline ends. Germline V gene sequence: CDR1 MNHEY, CDR2 SVGAGI. The CDR3 sequence is 14 residues long. The CDR3 sequence is CASSYGPSNTEAFF. CDR3 bases: TGTGCCAGCAGTTACGGGCCATCGAACACTGAAGCTTTCTTT.

Only a few counts were recorded for this clone. V usage is TRBV4-1 and J usage is TRBJ2-7, with 7 bases lining up with TRBD2. There are 16 residues in the CDR3. Germline lookup yields CDR1 MGHRA and CDR2 YSYEKL. The V and J ends lost 2 bases and 0 bases, in that order; junction bases with no gene match: 7. As DNA, the CDR3 is TGCGCCAGCAGCCAATCTTTGGGGGGGAGCTCCTACGAGCAGTACTTC. Its protein product is CASSQSLGGSSYEQYF.

The chain links TRBV5-1 to TRBJ1-2; 7 bases are shared with TRBD1. The CDR3 sequence is 15 residues long. V gave up 0 bases and J gave up 6 bases; unmatched junction bases: 8. CDR1 is SGHRS, CDR2 YFSETQ, per germline. CDR3 coding DNA: TGCGCCAGCAGCTTGGGACAGGGTCCGCTGGATGGCTACACCTTC. It codes for CASSLGQGPLDGYTF.

The rearrangement links TRBV15 to TRBJ1-5; perhaps TRBD1 as D (6 bases). The V and J ends lost 6 bases and 9 bases respectively, with 15 bases between them. Germline V gives CDR1 LNHNV, CDR2 YYDKDF (reference sequence). This CDR3 comprises 13 residues. The CDR3 is CATRQGLMGPQHF. The DNA of the CDR3 is TGTGCCACCAGACAGGGTCTAATGGGGCCCCAGCATTTT.